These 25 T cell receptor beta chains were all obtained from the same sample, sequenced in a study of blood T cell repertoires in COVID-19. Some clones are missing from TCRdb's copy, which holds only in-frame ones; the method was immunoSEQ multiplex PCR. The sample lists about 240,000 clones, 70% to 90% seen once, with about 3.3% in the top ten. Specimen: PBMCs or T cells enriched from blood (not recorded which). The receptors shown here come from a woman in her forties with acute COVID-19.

DNA for the CDR3: TGCGCCAGCAGTGACTCACTCAACGGGGAGCCCCAGCATTTT. It specifies CASSDSLNGEPQHF. This chain links TRBV10-1 with TRBJ1-5; no firm D call. Between the trimmed V and J ends, which lost 3 bases and 8 bases, there was a span of 14 bases. Germline loops: CDR1 WNHNN, CDR2 SYGVQD (reference sequence). The CDR3 has 14 residues.

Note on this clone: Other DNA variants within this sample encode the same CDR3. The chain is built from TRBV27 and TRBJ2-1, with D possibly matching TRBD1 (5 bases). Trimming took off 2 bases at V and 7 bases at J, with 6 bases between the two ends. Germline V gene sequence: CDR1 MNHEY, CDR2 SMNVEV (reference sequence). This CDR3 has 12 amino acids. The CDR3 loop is CASSLRGNEQFF. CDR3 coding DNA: TGTGCCAGCAGTTTAAGGGGTAATGAGCAGTTCTTC.

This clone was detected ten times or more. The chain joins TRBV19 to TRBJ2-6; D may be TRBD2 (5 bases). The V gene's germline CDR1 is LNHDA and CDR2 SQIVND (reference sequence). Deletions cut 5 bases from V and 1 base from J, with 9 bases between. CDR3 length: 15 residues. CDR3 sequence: CASSERRSGANVLTF. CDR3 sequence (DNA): TGTGCCAGTAGTGAAAGGAGGTCTGGGGCCAACGTCCTGACTTTC.

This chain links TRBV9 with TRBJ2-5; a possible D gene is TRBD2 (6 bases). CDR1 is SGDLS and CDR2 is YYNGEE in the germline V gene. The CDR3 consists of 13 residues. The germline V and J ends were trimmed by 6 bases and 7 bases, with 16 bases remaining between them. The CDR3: CASNIGGSGTQYF. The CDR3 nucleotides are TGTGCCAGCAACATCGGGGGTAGCGGGACCCAGTACTTC.

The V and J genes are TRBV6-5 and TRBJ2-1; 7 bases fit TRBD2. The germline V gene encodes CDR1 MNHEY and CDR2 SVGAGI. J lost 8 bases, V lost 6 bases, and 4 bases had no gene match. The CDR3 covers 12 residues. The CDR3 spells CASRPTSDEQFF. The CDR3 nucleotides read TGTGCCAGCAGGCCAACTAGCGATGAGCAGTTCTTC.

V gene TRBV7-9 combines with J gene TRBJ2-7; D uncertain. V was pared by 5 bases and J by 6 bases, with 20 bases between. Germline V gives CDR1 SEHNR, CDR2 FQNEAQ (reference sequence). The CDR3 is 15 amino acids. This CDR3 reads CASSPGYSSTSEQYF. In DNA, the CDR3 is TGTGCCAGCAGCCCCGGGTATTCTTCTACGTCCGAGCAGTACTTC.

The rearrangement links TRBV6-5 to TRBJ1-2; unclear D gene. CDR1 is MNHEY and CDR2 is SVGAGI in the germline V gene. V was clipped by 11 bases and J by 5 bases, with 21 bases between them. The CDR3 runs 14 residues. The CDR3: CALMADSTGYGYTF. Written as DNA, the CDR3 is TGTGCCCTTATGGCGGATTCAACTGGGTATGGCTACACCTTC.

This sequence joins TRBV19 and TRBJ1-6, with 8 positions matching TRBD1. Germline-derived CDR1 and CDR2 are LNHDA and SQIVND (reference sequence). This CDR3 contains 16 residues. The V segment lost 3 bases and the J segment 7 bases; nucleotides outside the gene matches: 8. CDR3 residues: CASSIPGQGGNSPLHF. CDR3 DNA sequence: TGTGCCAGTAGTATCCCCGGACAGGGTGGCAATTCACCCCTCCACTTT.

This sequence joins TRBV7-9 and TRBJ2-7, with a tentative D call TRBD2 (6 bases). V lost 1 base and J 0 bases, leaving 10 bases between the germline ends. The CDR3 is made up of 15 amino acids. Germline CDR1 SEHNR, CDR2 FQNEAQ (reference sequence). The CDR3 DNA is TGTGCCAGCAGCTTAGAAGCGGGTAGCTCCTACGAGCAGTACTTC. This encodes CASSLEAGSSYEQYF.

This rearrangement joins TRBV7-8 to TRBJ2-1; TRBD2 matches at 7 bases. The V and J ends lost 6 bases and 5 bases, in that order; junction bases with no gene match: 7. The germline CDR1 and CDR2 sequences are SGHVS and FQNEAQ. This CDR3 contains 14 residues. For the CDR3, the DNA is TGTGCCAGCAGGGGCGGGAGTGTCGACAATGAGCAGTTCTTC. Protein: CASRGGSVDNEQFF.

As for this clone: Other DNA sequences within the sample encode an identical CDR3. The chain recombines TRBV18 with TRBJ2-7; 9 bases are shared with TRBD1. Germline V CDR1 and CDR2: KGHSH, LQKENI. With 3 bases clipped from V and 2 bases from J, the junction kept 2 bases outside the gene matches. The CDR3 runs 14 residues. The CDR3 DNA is TGTGCCAGCTCACCCCGACAGGGGGCCTACGAGCAGTACTTC. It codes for CASSPRQGAYEQYF.

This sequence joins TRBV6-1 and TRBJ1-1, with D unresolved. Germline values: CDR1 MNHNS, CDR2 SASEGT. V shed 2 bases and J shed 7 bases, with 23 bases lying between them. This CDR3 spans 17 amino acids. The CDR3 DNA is TGTGCCAGCAGTGAATTATCGTTAGTTGGAGCGAAGAATGAAGCTTTCTTT. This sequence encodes CASSELSLVGAKNEAFF.

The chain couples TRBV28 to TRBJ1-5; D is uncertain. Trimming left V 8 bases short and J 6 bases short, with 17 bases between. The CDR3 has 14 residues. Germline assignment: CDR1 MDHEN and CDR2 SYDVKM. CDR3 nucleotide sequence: TGTGCCAGCGGGGTTTTCGGGGATAGTCAGCCCCAGCATTTT. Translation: CASGVFGDSQPQHF. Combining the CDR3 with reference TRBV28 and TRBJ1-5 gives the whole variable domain DVKVTQSSRYLVKRTGEKVFLECVQDMDHENMFWYRQDPGLGLRLIYFSYDVKMKEKGDIPEGYSVSREKKERFSLILESASTNQTSMYLCASGVFGDSQPQHFGDGTRLSIL.

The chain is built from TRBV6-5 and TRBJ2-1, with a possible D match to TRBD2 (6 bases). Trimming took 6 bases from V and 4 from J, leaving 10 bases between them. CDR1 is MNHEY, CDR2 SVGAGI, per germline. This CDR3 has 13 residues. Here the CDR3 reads CASSAGRYNEQFF. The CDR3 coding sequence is TGTGCCAGCAGCGCAGGGAGGTACAATGAGCAGTTCTTC.

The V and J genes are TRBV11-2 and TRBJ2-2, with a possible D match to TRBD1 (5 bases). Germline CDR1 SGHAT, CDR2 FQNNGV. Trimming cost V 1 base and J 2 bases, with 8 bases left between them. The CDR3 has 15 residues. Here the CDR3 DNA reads TGTGCCAGCAGCTTAGGGACAATTAACACCGGGGAGCTGTTTTTT. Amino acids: CASSLGTINTGELFF.

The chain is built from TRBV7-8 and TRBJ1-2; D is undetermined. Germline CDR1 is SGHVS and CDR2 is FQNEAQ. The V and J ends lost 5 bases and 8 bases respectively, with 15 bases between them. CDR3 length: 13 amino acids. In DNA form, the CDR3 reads TGTGCCAGCAGCGAGGACCCAGGAGGAGGCTACACCTTC. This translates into CASSEDPGGGYTF.

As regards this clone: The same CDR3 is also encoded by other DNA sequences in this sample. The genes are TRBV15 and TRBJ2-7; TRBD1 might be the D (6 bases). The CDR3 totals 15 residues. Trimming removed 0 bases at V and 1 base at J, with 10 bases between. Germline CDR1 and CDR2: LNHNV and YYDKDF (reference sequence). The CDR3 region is CATSREQGPSYEQYF. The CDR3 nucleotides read TGTGCCACCAGCAGAGAACAGGGACCATCCTACGAGCAGTACTTC.

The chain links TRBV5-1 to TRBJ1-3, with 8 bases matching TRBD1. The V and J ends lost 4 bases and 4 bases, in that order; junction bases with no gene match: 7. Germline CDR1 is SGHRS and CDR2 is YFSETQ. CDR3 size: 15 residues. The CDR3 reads CASSLDRAYGNTIYF. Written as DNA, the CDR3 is TGCGCCAGCAGCCTGGACAGGGCCTACGGAAACACCATATATTTT.

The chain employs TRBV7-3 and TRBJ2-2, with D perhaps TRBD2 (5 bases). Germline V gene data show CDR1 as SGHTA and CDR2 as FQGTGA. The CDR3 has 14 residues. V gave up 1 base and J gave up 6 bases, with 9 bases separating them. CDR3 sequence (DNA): TGTGCCAGCAGCTTAAGTAGCGACTCCGGGGAGCTGTTTTTT. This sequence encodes CASSLSSDSGELFF. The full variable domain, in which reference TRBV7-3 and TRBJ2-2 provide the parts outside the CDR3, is GAGVSQTPSNKVTEKGKYVELRCDPISGHTALYWYRQSLGQGPEFLIYFQGTGAADDSGLPNDRFFAVRPEGSVSTLKIQRTERGDSAVYLCASSLSSDSGELFFGEGSRLTVL.

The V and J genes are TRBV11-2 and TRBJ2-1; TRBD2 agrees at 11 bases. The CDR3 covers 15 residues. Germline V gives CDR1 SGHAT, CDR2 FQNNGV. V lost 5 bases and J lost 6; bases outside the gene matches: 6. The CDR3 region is CASSPTSGKSNEQFF. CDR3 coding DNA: TGTGCCAGCAGCCCGACTAGCGGGAAAAGCAATGAGCAGTTCTTC.

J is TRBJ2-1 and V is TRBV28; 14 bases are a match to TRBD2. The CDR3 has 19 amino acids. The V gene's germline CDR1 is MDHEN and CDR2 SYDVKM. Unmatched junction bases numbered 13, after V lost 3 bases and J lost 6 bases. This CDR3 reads CASSFVLGLAGASGNEQFF. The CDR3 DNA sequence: TGTGCCAGCAGTTTTGTTCTGGGACTAGCGGGAGCTTCGGGCAATGAGCAGTTCTTC.

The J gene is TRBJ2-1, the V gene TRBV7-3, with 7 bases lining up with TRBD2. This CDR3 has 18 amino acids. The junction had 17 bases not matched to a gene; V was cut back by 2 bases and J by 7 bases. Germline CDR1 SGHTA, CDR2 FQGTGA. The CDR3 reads CASSLYPTLGGSINEQFF. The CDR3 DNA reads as TGTGCCAGCAGCTTATATCCCACCTTGGGCGGGAGTATAAATGAGCAGTTCTTC.

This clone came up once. The CDR3 here is CASSMSGESNQPQHF. The CDR3 DNA reads as TGTGCCAGTAGTATGTCAGGGGAGAGCAATCAGCCCCAGCATTTT. The chain employs TRBV19 and TRBJ1-5; D is possibly TRBD1 (6 bases). In germline, CDR1 is LNHDA, CDR2 SQIVND (reference sequence). The CDR3 contains 15 residues. Trimming cost V 3 bases and J 1 base, with 10 bases left between them.

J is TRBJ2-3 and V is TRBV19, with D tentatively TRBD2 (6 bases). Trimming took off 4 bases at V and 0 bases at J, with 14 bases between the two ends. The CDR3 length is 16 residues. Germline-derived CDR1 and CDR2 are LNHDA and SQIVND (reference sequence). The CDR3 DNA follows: TGTGCCAGTAGTACCCTACTAGCAGCCAGCACAGATACGCAGTATTTT. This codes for CASSTLLAASTDTQYF.

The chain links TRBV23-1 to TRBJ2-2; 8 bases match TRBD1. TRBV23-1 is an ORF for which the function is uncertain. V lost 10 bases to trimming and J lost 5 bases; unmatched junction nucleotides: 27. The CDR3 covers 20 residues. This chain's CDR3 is CATLSGPGQGALGRTGELFF. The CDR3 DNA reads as TGCGCCACCCTGTCGGGCCCGGGGCAGGGGGCGTTAGGAAGAACCGGGGAGCTGTTTTTT.